A single T cell receptor (beta chain) is shown here with its context. What it recognizes is unknown. The sample belongs to a study of T cell responses to AZD1222 COVID-19 vaccine. Study findings and constraints: Without day 14 samples, only post-peak T cell repertoires were studied.

Here immunoSEQ multiplex PCR was the method, and the copy in TCRdb shows in-frame clones only, minus some. The sample has roughly 260,000 clones, 93% seen once. The CDR3 spans 16 residues. Trimming shortened V by 4 bases and J by 3 bases, and 17 bases separated the two germline ends. Germline CDR1 is LGHDT and CDR2 is YNNKEL (reference sequence). This sequence joins TRBV3-1 (or the pseudogene TRBV3-2) and TRBJ2-3, with D tentatively TRBD1 or TRBD2 (6 bases each). The sequence derives from an adult in good health. The source was peripheral blood, collected on day 0 of AZD1222 vaccination. The CDR3 loop is CASSPRGGKVTDTQYF. CDR3 sequence (DNA): TGTGCCAGCAGCCCCAGGGGCGGGAAGGTGACAGATACGCAGTATTTT.